Sequencing of this T cell receptor (beta chain) was carried out in a study of blood T cell repertoires in COVID-19. Study at large: There were acute and convalescent COVID-19 samples, and they came from the United States, Italy and Spain. T cells, B-cell-depleted T cells, or PBMCs provided the cDNA or gDNA that served as material.

The V gene's germline CDR1 is KGHDR and CDR2 SFDVKD. The CDR3 is 14 residues long. V was clipped by 3 bases and J by 2 bases; unmatched bases: 2. Per the original methods: Nucleated cell counts were estimated from reference gene primer amplification. The assay was immunoSEQ multiplex PCR, and TCRdb's table has in-frame clones only and misses some. The V and J calls and clone size are taken from that table; D and trimming were inferred from the DNA. The sample lists roughly 290,000 clones; approximately 85% were seen once. Two negative PCRs, clearance, or symptom resolution had been documented for recovered Cohort 3 donors. As to this clone: Other nucleotide sequences from this sample produce the same CDR3.

What was sequenced was PBMCs or T cells enriched from blood (not recorded which). The TCR was taken from a man aged 30 to 39 who had recovered from COVID-19. V gene TRBV24-1 combines with J gene TRBJ2-5, with TRBD1 matching over 7 bases. The DNA of the CDR3 is TGTGCCACCAGTGATACAGGGGCACAAGAGACCCAGTACTTC. Translating it yields CATSDTGAQETQYF.